A single sample gave rise to the 30 T cell receptor beta chains below, sequenced in a study of shared clonotypes between healthy human individuals. Clones were read by immunoSEQ multiplex PCR, and TCRdb kept only the in-frame ones, dropping some. The data show approximately 2.3 million clones, approximately 95% seen once. Material for sequencing was naive CD4+ T cells from PBMCs. As to subset: CD45RA+ positively selected. These receptors all come from a young man in good health. Some clones in this sample may be carry-over from other donors' samples.

The J gene is TRBJ2-1, the V gene TRBV7-2, with a weak D call TRBD2 (7 bases). Germline V CDR1 and CDR2: SGHTA, FQGNSA. There are 12 residues in the CDR3. V gave up 2 bases and J gave up 13 bases, with 12 bases separating them. Here the CDR3 DNA reads TGTGCCAGCAGCTTATATTCGGGGGGCCAGTTCTTC. It yields the protein CASSLYSGGQFF.

This chain connects TRBV7-9 to TRBJ1-1; unclear D gene. The CDR3 has 13 amino acids. Trimming shortened V by 1 base and J by 4 bases, and 7 bases separated the two germline ends. Germline CDR1 and CDR2: SEHNR and FQNEAQ (reference sequence). The CDR3 DNA reads TGTGCCAGCAGCTTAGTCTCCGGCACTGAAGCTTTCTTT. Its protein product is CASSLVSGTEAFF.

Concerning this clone: Other DNA sequences in this sample translate to the same CDR3. The chain combines TRBV27 with TRBJ2-5; D gene ambiguous. The CDR3 is 12 amino acids. V was cut by 3 bases and J by 4 bases, with 6 bases left in between. The germline CDR1 and CDR2 sequences are MNHEY and SMNVEV (reference sequence). In DNA, the CDR3 is TGTGCCAGCAGTTTCGTAGGAGAGACCCAGTACTTC. The encoded protein is CASSFVGETQYF.

CDR3 amino acids: CASSSGTGHLGQFF. The CDR3 DNA reads as TGTGCCAGCTCATCCGGGACAGGTCACTTGGGGCAGTTCTTC. The V and J genes are TRBV18 and TRBJ2-1; TRBD1 aligns across 8 bases. Per the germline V gene, CDR1 is KGHSH and CDR2 is LQKENI. The junction had 12 bases not matched to a gene; V was cut back by 5 bases and J by 12 bases. The CDR3 is 14 residues long.

This sequence joins TRBV27 and TRBJ2-2; 9 positions agree with TRBD1. This CDR3 contains 16 residues. J lost 2 bases, V lost 6 bases, and 7 bases had no gene match. The V gene's germline CDR1 is MNHEY and CDR2 SMNVEV (reference sequence). CDR3: CASRWGDRANTGELFF. The CDR3 nucleotides read TGTGCCAGCAGGTGGGGGGACAGGGCTAACACCGGGGAGCTGTTTTTT.

The chain links TRBV5-6 to TRBJ2-5, with D perhaps matching TRBD1 (6 bases). V lost 0 bases and J lost 9, with 18 bases in between. Germline CDR1 and CDR2: SGHDT and YYEEEE. There are 15 residues in the CDR3. The CDR3 nucleotides are TGTGCCAGCAGCTTGGGGGGGCCCCGTTTGCTGTCCCAGTACTTC. It encodes CASSLGGPRLLSQYF.

The rearrangement links TRBV7-3 to TRBJ1-1, with TRBD1 matching over 8 bases. The CDR3 extends over 14 amino acids. J lost 3 bases, V lost 3 bases, and 3 bases had no gene match. Germline V gene lookup returns CDR1 SGHTA and CDR2 FQGTGA. CDR3 sequence reads: CASSLLTGDTEAFF. CDR3 DNA: TGTGCCAGCAGCTTGTTGACAGGGGACACTGAAGCTTTCTTT.

The rearrangement joins TRBV15 to TRBJ2-1; no firm D call. V lost 0 bases, J lost 10 bases, and 7 bases lay in between. Germline V lookup: CDR1 LNHNV, CDR2 YYDKDF (reference sequence). The CDR3 consists of 12 residues. For the CDR3, the DNA is TGTGCCACCAGCAGAGAGCAGGCGGAGCAGTTCTTC. Amino acid sequence: CATSREQAEQFF.

V gene TRBV2 combines with J gene TRBJ2-7, with 7 nucleotides matching TRBD2. The CDR3 contains 13 residues. In germline, CDR1 is SNHLY, CDR2 FYNNEI. Unmatched junction bases numbered 10, after V lost 7 bases and J lost 7 bases. This chain's CDR3 is CASKGLGRGEQYF. The CDR3 DNA is TGTGCCAGCAAGGGGTTAGGGCGGGGGGAGCAGTACTTC.

In regard to this clone: The conserved closing phenylalanine or tryptophan is absent in this CDR3, likely reflecting a read error. This sequence joins TRBV6-6 and TRBJ1-2; unclear D gene. Trimming removed 0 bases at V and 5 bases at J, with 7 bases between. Germline CDR1 MNHNY, CDR2 SVGAGI (reference sequence). The CDR3 has 13 residues. The CDR3, as DNA: TGTGCCAGCAGTTACTCCGGGCAATATGGCTACACCTCC. It translates to CASSYSGQYGYTS.

Comment on this clone: Other nucleotide sequences from this sample produce the same CDR3. This chain connects TRBV7-2 to TRBJ2-2; no reliable D call. Looked up from germline, CDR1 is SGHTA and CDR2 is FQGNSA. V gave up 1 base and J gave up 5 bases, with 8 bases separating them. The CDR3 is 14 residues long. The CDR3 sequence: CASSLERLTGELFF. The DNA of the CDR3 is TGTGCCAGCAGCTTAGAAAGATTAACCGGGGAGCTGTTTTTT.

The chain has TRBV6-1 and TRBJ1-1; D is ambiguous. The CDR3 is 13 amino acids. Germline V gives CDR1 MNHNS, CDR2 SASEGT. V shed 5 bases and J shed 1 base, with 8 bases lying between them. Here the CDR3 reads CASSRGTNTEAFF. DNA for the CDR3: TGTGCCAGCAGTCGGGGAACGAACACTGAAGCTTTCTTT.

The gene calls are TRBV28 and TRBJ1-2; weak D call: TRBD1 (6 bases). Germline V gives CDR1 MDHEN, CDR2 SYDVKM. The CDR3 loop spans 13 amino acids. V was clipped by 7 bases and J by 2 bases, with 11 bases between them. The CDR3 sequence: CASNGGGNYGYTF. As DNA, the CDR3 is TGTGCCAGCAATGGGGGGGGCAACTATGGCTACACCTTC.

J is TRBJ2-2 and V is TRBV9; a weak D match, TRBD1 (6 bases). This CDR3 is 14 amino acids long. Germline values: CDR1 SGDLS, CDR2 YYNGEE. V was trimmed by 0 bases and J by 6 bases, leaving 9 bases between them. CDR3 loop: CASSVDRDAGELFF. Here the CDR3 DNA reads TGTGCCAGCAGCGTAGACAGGGATGCCGGGGAGCTGTTTTTT.

The chain recombines TRBV2 with TRBJ1-4; a weak D match, TRBD1 (6 bases). V dropped 6 bases and J dropped 5 bases, with 16 bases sitting between them. CDR3 length: 15 amino acids. Germline lookup yields CDR1 SNHLY and CDR2 FYNNEI. The CDR3, as DNA: TGTGCCAGCAGCCAACAACAGGGCTCCAATGAAAAACTGTTTTTT. It translates to CASSQQQGSNEKLFF. Supplemented by reference TRBV2 and TRBJ1-4, the full variable domain reads EPEVTQTPSHQVTQMGQEVILRCVPISNHLYFYWYRQILGQKVEFLVSFYNNEISEKSEIFDDQFSVERPDGSNFTLKIRSTKLEDSAMYFCASSQQQGSNEKLFFGSGTQLSVL.

This chain connects TRBV28 to TRBJ2-1; D might be TRBD2 (5 bases). This CDR3 region has 17 residues. Trimming pared 3 bases from V and 0 bases from J, leaving 15 bases between. Germline CDR1 is MDHEN and CDR2 is SYDVKM. The CDR3 is CASSFPPGGSSYNEQFF. The CDR3 DNA reads TGTGCCAGCAGTTTCCCCCCAGGTGGGAGCTCCTACAATGAGCAGTTCTTC.

The chain has TRBV7-2 and TRBJ2-7; D is undetermined. The V gene's germline CDR1 is SGHTA and CDR2 FQGNSA. This CDR3 contains 14 residues. The V end lost 2 bases, the J end lost 1 base, and 9 bases lay between the germline ends. This chain's CDR3 is CASSLQQSSYEQYF. The CDR3 DNA reads TGTGCCAGCAGCTTACAACAGAGTTCCTACGAGCAGTACTTC.

The rearrangement joins TRBV6-5 to TRBJ1-1, with D possibly being TRBD1 (5 bases). Germline V gives CDR1 MNHEY, CDR2 SVGAGI. The CDR3 contains 13 residues. V was shortened by 5 bases and J by 7 bases, with 14 bases between the two germline ends. Here the CDR3 reads CASSPPGGSEAFF. The CDR3 region has the DNA TGTGCCAGCAGTCCCCCCGGGGGGAGTGAAGCTTTCTTT.

This sequence joins TRBV4-2 and TRBJ2-1, with TRBD2 matching 9 bases. This CDR3 is built from 16 residues. With 2 bases clipped from V and 0 bases from J, the junction kept 2 bases outside the gene matches. Germline V gene sequence: CDR1 LGHNA, CDR2 YNFKEQ. CDR3 in DNA: TGTGCCAGCAGCCAAACACTAGCGGGCTCCTACAATGAGCAGTTCTTC. As protein: CASSQTLAGSYNEQFF.

In regard to this clone: The sample contains more than one DNA sequence encoding this CDR3. The gene calls are TRBV30 and TRBJ1-1; no firm D call. This CDR3 comprises 13 residues. CDR1 is GTSNPN and CDR2 is SVGIG in the germline V gene (reference sequence). Between the trimmed V and J ends, which lost 2 bases and 2 bases, there was a span of 9 bases. Written as DNA, the CDR3 is TGTGCCTGGAGTATAAGGGTTAACACTGAAGCTTTCTTT. It translates to CAWSIRVNTEAFF.

The chain combines TRBV19 with TRBJ1-5, with 8 bases matching TRBD1. Trimming took 5 bases from V and 8 from J; bases not matched to a gene: 14. In germline, CDR1 is LNHDA, CDR2 SQIVND (reference sequence). This CDR3 spans 16 amino acids. CDR3 residues: CASSPTDGQGWKPQHF. The CDR3 DNA is TGTGCCAGTAGTCCAACCGACGGACAGGGATGGAAGCCCCAGCATTTT.

Notes on this clone: Other DNA sequences in this specimen translate into the identical CDR3. This sequence joins TRBV7-3 and TRBJ2-5, with 8 bases matching TRBD2. Germline lookup yields CDR1 SGHTA and CDR2 FQGTGA. The J segment lost 2 bases and the V segment lost 5 bases, leaving 4 bases of the junction unmatched. The CDR3 has 14 amino acids. The chain's CDR3 is CASSPAGGQETQYF. The CDR3, as DNA: TGTGCCAGCAGCCCCGCGGGGGGTCAAGAGACCCAGTACTTC.

This chain uses TRBV18 with TRBJ2-7, with TRBD2 identical over 7 bases. The germline V gene encodes CDR1 KGHSH and CDR2 LQKENI. The CDR3 has 17 residues. The V gene end was trimmed by 0 bases and the J gene end by 2 bases; junction bases not matched to a gene: 10. CDR3 sequence: CASSPPTPHTSAYEQYF. The CDR3 DNA reads TGTGCCAGCTCACCACCTACACCCCACACTAGCGCCTACGAGCAGTACTTC.

The table lists this clone with a count of one. The V call is TRBV13, the J call TRBJ2-7; 8 nucleotides line up with TRBD1. This CDR3 contains 13 residues. Losses at the gene ends were 6 bases for V and 6 bases for J; bases not matched to a gene: 7. Germline CDR1 is PRHDT and CDR2 is FYEKMQ (reference sequence). The CDR3 loop is CASRRAGGGEQYF. Written as DNA, the CDR3 is TGTGCCAGCAGGCGGGCAGGGGGCGGCGAGCAGTACTTC.

V and J are TRBV28 and TRBJ2-3; D is undetermined. The CDR3 spans 15 residues. V dropped 3 bases and J dropped 8 bases, with 18 bases sitting between them. Germline assignment: CDR1 MDHEN and CDR2 SYDVKM. CDR3 nucleotides: TGTGCCAGCAGTTTCCTGGACGGAGCCTCAGCTACGCAGTATTTT. Translated, it gives CASSFLDGASATQYF.

Comment on this clone: This CDR3 is also generated by other DNA sequences in the sample. The chain links TRBV18 to TRBJ2-7, with D possibly being TRBD1 (6 bases). Germline-derived CDR1 and CDR2 are KGHSH and LQKENI. There are 12 residues in the CDR3. The V and J ends lost 6 bases and 3 bases respectively, with 9 bases between them. The CDR3 loop is CASSRDNYEQYF. CDR3 DNA: TGTGCCAGCTCCCGGGACAACTACGAGCAGTACTTC. Combining the CDR3 with reference TRBV18 and TRBJ2-7 gives the whole variable domain NAGVMQNPRHLVRRRGQEARLRCSPMKGHSHVYWYRQLPEEGLKFMVYLQKENIIDESGMPKERFSAEFPKEGPSILRIQQVVRGDSAAYFCASSRDNYEQYFGPGTRLTVT.

The chain has TRBV7-3 and TRBJ2-5, with D possibly matching TRBD2 (6 bases). Trimming took 5 bases from V and 3 from J, leaving 10 bases between them. The V gene's germline CDR1 is SGHTA and CDR2 FQGTGA. CDR3 length: 13 amino acids. The CDR3 nucleotides are TGTGCCAGCAGCCCTCGGGGGAAAGAGACCCAGTACTTC. Protein product: CASSPRGKETQYF.

The J gene is TRBJ2-2, the V gene TRBV7-9; 7 bases agree with TRBD2. This CDR3 is built from 15 residues. J was trimmed by 6 bases and V by 8 bases; bases with no gene match: 12. Looked up from germline, CDR1 is SEHNR and CDR2 is FQNEAQ (reference sequence). CDR3 loop: CASLGRGGFSGELFF. The CDR3 DNA follows: TGTGCCAGCCTGGGACGCGGGGGTTTTTCCGGGGAGCTGTTTTTT.

This chain uses TRBV29-1 with TRBJ2-3; 7 bases agree with TRBD2. The CDR3 runs 15 residues. CDR1 and CDR2 (germline): SQVTM, ANQGSEA. V was pared by 4 bases and J by 2 bases, with 9 bases of the junction left unmatched. For the CDR3, the DNA is TGCAGCGTTGGCCGTGGAGCGGGGCTCACAGATACGCAGTATTTT. Encoded protein: CSVGRGAGLTDTQYF.

This chain uses TRBV9 with TRBJ2-3; no clear D. Germline V gives CDR1 SGDLS, CDR2 YYNGEE. The CDR3 length is 14 residues. The ends were cut back, 0 bases at V and 3 bases at J, with 8 bases in the middle. DNA of the CDR3: TGTGCCAGCAGCGTAGATTACATGACAGATACGCAGTATTTT. Residues: CASSVDYMTDTQYF.